Presented here are 30 T cell receptor beta chains from one specimen sequenced in a study of OX40 agonist ivuxolimab in advanced cancers. TCRdb's copy holds only in-frame clones and misses some; the assay was immunoSEQ multiplex PCR. The sample has about 2,800 clones; around three quarters are singletons. The material was CD4+ or CD8+ T cells sorted from blood, obtained in a trial of the OX40 agonist ivuxolimab. Every receptor here comes from an adult with an advanced solid tumor such as melanoma, head and neck, liver or kidney cancer.

The J gene is TRBJ1-5, the V gene TRBV4-1, with no clear D. CDR3 length equals 14 residues. Per germline, CDR1 MGHRA and CDR2 YSYEKL. Trimming shortened V by 0 bases and J by 10 bases, and 13 bases separated the two germline ends. The DNA for the CDR3 is TGCGCCAGCAGCCAAGACACTGCGATGTTACCCCAGCATTTT. This sequence encodes CASSQDTAMLPQHF.

The chain uses TRBV4-1 and TRBJ2-3, with TRBD1 as a possible D gene (5 bases). The CDR3 sequence is 15 residues long. Trimming cost V 0 bases and J 7 bases, with 14 bases left between them. In germline, CDR1 is MGHRA, CDR2 YSYEKL. CDR3 amino acids: CASSQEIRVSNTQYF. DNA of the CDR3: TGCGCCAGCAGCCAAGAGATCAGGGTTTCGAATACGCAGTATTTT.

This clone was detected a few times. This chain uses TRBV30 with TRBJ1-1; D uncertain. CDR1 and CDR2 (germline): GTSNPN, SVGIG (reference sequence). V lost 3 bases, J lost 8 bases, and 7 bases lay in between. The CDR3 extends over 10 amino acids. The CDR3: CAWRGLEAFF. The CDR3 DNA is TGTGCCTGGAGGGGTCTCGAAGCTTTCTTT.

This chain links TRBV2 with TRBJ2-1, with D possibly called TRBD1 or TRBD2 (5 bases each). CDR3 size: 14 residues. Trimming removed 3 bases from V and 8 bases from J, with 14 bases in between. CDR1 and CDR2 (germline): SNHLY, FYNNEI. The CDR3 reads CASSEGTGGYEQFF. The CDR3 bases are TGTGCCAGCAGTGAGGGGACCGGCGGCTATGAGCAGTTCTTC.

The CDR3 protein is CSGTANTEAFF. CDR3 DNA sequence: TGCAGTGGGACCGCGAACACTGAAGCTTTCTTT. The chain employs TRBV20-1 and TRBJ1-1; no clear D gene. This CDR3 is 11 amino acids long. Trimming stripped 7 bases from V and 1 base from J, with 7 bases between. Germline lookup yields CDR1 DFQATT and CDR2 SNEGSKA (reference sequence).

This clone has a single count. The chain employs TRBV29-1 and TRBJ1-1; the match to TRBD1 covers 9 bases. Trimming removed 7 bases from V and 1 base from J; junction bases left unmatched: 7. The CDR3 sequence is 14 residues long. The germline gives CDR1 SQVTM, CDR2 ANQGSEA. In DNA form, the CDR3 reads TGCAGCGCCCCACTGGGACAGGGGAACACTGAAGCTTTCTTT. Amino acid sequence: CSAPLGQGNTEAFF. Complete variable domain (other parts from reference TRBV29-1 and TRBJ1-1): SAVISQKPSRDICQRGTSLTIQCQVDSQVTMMFWYRQQPGQSLTLIATANQGSEATYESGFVIDKFPISRPNLTFSTLTVSNMSPEDSSIYLCSAPLGQGNTEAFFGQGTRLTVV.

The chain has TRBV6-5 and TRBJ1-1; TRBD1 is a possible D gene (6 bases). Germline loops: CDR1 MNHEY, CDR2 SVGAGI. Trimming left V 3 bases short and J 6 bases short, with 8 bases between. There are 12 residues in the CDR3. CDR3 nucleotides: TGTGCCAGCAGTTATGGGGGCCCTGAAGCTTTCTTT. Translating it yields CASSYGGPEAFF.

CDR3: CSVDVGTGEQFF. The CDR3 coding sequence is TGCAGCGTTGATGTGGGGACCGGTGAGCAGTTCTTC. The genes are TRBV29-1 and TRBJ2-1, with D possibly called TRBD1 or TRBD2 (5 bases each). Trimming pared 3 bases from V and 9 bases from J, leaving 12 bases between. The CDR3 sequence is 12 residues long. Germline-derived CDR1 and CDR2 are SQVTM and ANQGSEA.

The chain couples TRBV11-1 to TRBJ2-1; D is undetermined. The CDR3 totals 13 residues. Deletions cut 4 bases from V and 3 bases from J, with 7 bases between. Germline CDR1 reads SGHAT; CDR2 reads FQDESV (reference sequence). The CDR3 nucleotides read TGTGCCAGCAGCTCCGACGTCTACAATGAGCAGTTCTTC. This codes for CASSSDVYNEQFF.

The chain combines TRBV27 with TRBJ2-3; TRBD2 aligns across 8 bases. V dropped 10 bases and J dropped 4; count of bases not matched to a gene: 10. This CDR3 has 14 amino acids. CDR1 and CDR2 from the germline V gene are MNHEY and SMNVEV (reference sequence). The CDR3 loop is CATTDGLAADTQYF. CDR3 coding DNA: TGTGCCACCACTGATGGACTAGCAGCAGATACGCAGTATTTT.

The rearrangement joins TRBV30 to TRBJ2-7; 7 nucleotides align to TRBD2. Germline trimming cut 1 base from V and 1 base from J; bases unmatched to any gene: 4. This CDR3 comprises 14 residues. Germline V gene sequence: CDR1 GTSNPN, CDR2 SVGIG (reference sequence). Here the CDR3 DNA reads TGTGCCTGGAGTGCGGGGGGAGGTTCCTACGAGCAGTACTTC. Amino acid sequence: CAWSAGGGSYEQYF.

The table lists this clone with a count of one. This chain joins TRBV6-5 and TRBJ1-5; D is uncertain. CDR1 is MNHEY and CDR2 is SVGAGI in the germline V gene. V lost 0 bases and J lost 5, with 8 bases in between. The CDR3 has 14 amino acids. The CDR3 bases are TGTGCCAGCAGTTACTCACGGGTGGATCAGCCCCAGCATTTT. This encodes CASSYSRVDQPQHF.

This clone was detected a few times. The V and J genes are TRBV5-6 and TRBJ2-5, with D uncertain. The CDR3 is made up of 15 amino acids. From germline, CDR1 is SGHDT and CDR2 YYEEEE. V shed 6 bases and J shed 0 bases, with 15 bases lying between them. DNA for the CDR3: TGTGCCAGCACAATCCGACACATGTACCAAGAGACCCAGTACTTC. Its protein is CASTIRHMYQETQYF.

The rearrangement joins TRBV4-3 to TRBJ2-5, with a tentative D call TRBD2 (6 bases). The DNA matches TRBJ2-7 better at its end, which makes the J call doubtful. The CDR3 has 16 residues. The germline V gene has CDR1 LGHNA and CDR2 YSLEER. The CDR3 nucleotides read TGCGCCAGCAGCCAAGGGGCCACTAGCAGTTCCTACGAGCAGTACTTC. Translation: CASSQGATSSSYEQYF.

Note on this clone: No conserved phenylalanine or tryptophan ends this CDR3, so it is likely a read error. The chain joins TRBV28 to TRBJ2-7; D not resolved. Germline V lookup: CDR1 MDHEN, CDR2 SYDVKM. The CDR3 extends over 15 amino acids. The germline V and J ends were trimmed by 6 bases and 1 base, with 16 bases remaining between them. The CDR3 loop is CASSRELVGSYEQYL. The DNA for the CDR3 is TGTGCCAGCAGCCGCGAGCTAGTGGGGTCCTACGAGCAGTACCTC.

A note on this clone: An end of the junction does not agree with germline; a read error may underlie this. The V and J genes are TRBV4-1 and TRBJ1-2; D gene ambiguous. The length of the CDR3 is 14 residues. CDR1 and CDR2 from the germline V gene are MGHRA and YSYEKL. The CDR3 sequence: CASSQVWGDYGHTF. The CDR3 coding sequence is TGCGCCAGCAGCCAAGTGTGGGGTGACTATGGCCACACCTTC.

In the case of this clone: A far larger clone is off by one base, so a read error is likely. J is TRBJ2-7 and V is TRBV5-1; TRBD2 might be the D (7 bases). V was pared by 5 bases and J by 3 bases, with 12 bases between. Germline CDR1 SGHRS, CDR2 YFSETQ. This CDR3 comprises 13 residues. CDR3 nucleotide sequence: TGCGCCAGCAGGGGCGGGGGCGGCTACGAGCAGTACTTC. It yields the protein CASRGGGGYEQYF.

This chain links TRBV5-4 with TRBJ2-7; 10 nucleotides agree with TRBD1. The CDR3 consists of 13 residues. The ends lost 6 bases at V and 2 bases at J; junction bases unmatched: 2. Germline CDR1 SGHNT, CDR2 YYREEE (reference sequence). Written as DNA, the CDR3 is TGTGCCAGCACCGGGACAGGGGCCTACGAGCAGTACTTC. Amino acid sequence: CASTGTGAYEQYF.

The J gene is TRBJ2-7, the V gene TRBV7-9; a possible D gene is TRBD1 (6 bases). Germline-derived CDR1 and CDR2 are SEHNR and FQNEAQ (reference sequence). This CDR3 contains 15 residues. V lost 8 bases, J lost 3 bases, and 20 bases lay in between. The CDR3 DNA is TGTGCCAGCTGGAAAGAGGGACAAGAAGGCTACGAGCAGTACTTC. Its translation: CASWKEGQEGYEQYF.

This chain connects TRBV10-3 to TRBJ2-2, with D possibly matching TRBD2 (6 bases). Germline V gene sequence: CDR1 ENHRY, CDR2 SYGVKD. The CDR3 covers 16 residues. V dropped 9 bases and J dropped 2 bases, with 19 bases sitting between them. Here the CDR3 reads CAIRQEGLLNTGELFF. The CDR3 nucleotides are TGTGCCATTCGACAAGAGGGACTTCTCAACACCGGGGAGCTGTTTTTT.

The rearrangement joins TRBV29-1 to TRBJ2-7, with 12 bases that match TRBD2. This CDR3 has 16 amino acids. Trimming at V came to 0 bases and at J to 1 base, leaving 4 bases not matched to a gene. The germline CDR1 and CDR2 sequences are SQVTM and ANQGSEA. The CDR3 sequence is CSVEDTLAGGSYEQYF. The CDR3, as DNA: TGCAGCGTTGAAGATACGCTAGCGGGAGGGTCCTACGAGCAGTACTTC.

The genes are TRBV21-1 and TRBJ1-6. TRBV21-1 is listed as a pseudogene. This CDR3 contains 14 residues. The CDR3 region has the DNA TGTGCCAGCAGCAAGGGGCGGGCGGGATCACCCCTCCACTTT. Protein: CASSKGRAGSPLHF.

The gene calls are TRBV7-2 and TRBJ2-7; 8 bases align to TRBD1. This CDR3 contains 14 residues. J lost 0 bases, V lost 4 bases, and 2 bases had no gene match. CDR1 is SGHTA, CDR2 FQGNSA, per germline. Here the CDR3 DNA reads TGTGCCAGCAGCTCAGGGGGCAGCTCCTACGAGCAGTACTTC. It specifies CASSSGGSSYEQYF.

The chain links TRBV2 to TRBJ2-1, with 9 bases fitting TRBD2. V lost 4 bases to trimming and J lost 3 bases; unmatched junction nucleotides: 4. Per germline, CDR1 SNHLY and CDR2 FYNNEI. This CDR3 region has 15 residues. In DNA, the CDR3 is TGTGCCAGCAGTGGGTTAGCGGGGGTCTACAATGAGCAGTTCTTC. The encoded protein is CASSGLAGVYNEQFF.

The V gene is TRBV4-2, the J gene TRBJ2-5, with D perhaps being TRBD1 or TRBD2 (5 bases each). The J call could be wrong; TRBJ2-7 is a better fit for the DNA end. Germline-derived CDR1 and CDR2 are LGHNA and YNFKEQ. The CDR3 loop spans 14 amino acids. CDR3 coding DNA: TGTGCCAGCAGCCAAGATGGGGGAGTGGACGAGCAGTACTTC. Its translation: CASSQDGGVDEQYF.

The chain links TRBV4-3 to TRBJ2-3; TRBD2 might be the D (7 bases). Between the trimmed V and J ends, which lost 0 bases and 7 bases, there was a span of 17 bases. This CDR3 contains 16 residues. Germline V CDR1 and CDR2: LGHNA, YSLEER. CDR3 DNA: TGCGCCAGCAGCCAAGATATGGGGGGGCTTGGGCATACGCAGTATTTT. Protein: CASSQDMGGLGHTQYF.

The chain has TRBV7-9 and TRBJ1-2; 8 bases match TRBD1. The J segment lost 3 bases and the V segment lost 5 bases, leaving 14 bases of the junction unmatched. Germline lookup yields CDR1 SEHNR and CDR2 FQNEAQ (reference sequence). The CDR3 spans 17 residues. CDR3 DNA sequence: TGTGCCAGCAGCCCCCTTTTAGGCAGGGGGCCTTACTATGGCTACACCTTC. Amino acids: CASSPLLGRGPYYGYTF.

This rearrangement joins TRBV29-1 to TRBJ2-7; possible D gene TRBD1, 6 bases. The ends were cut back, 0 bases at V and 3 bases at J, with 15 bases in the middle. CDR1 and CDR2 from the germline V gene are SQVTM and ANQGSEA. The CDR3 is 15 residues long. The DNA for the CDR3 is TGCAGCGTTGAAGATGAGAACAGGGCCAACTACGAGCAGTACTTC. Amino acid sequence: CSVEDENRANYEQYF.

The V and J genes are TRBV27 and TRBJ1-2; 8 bases line up with TRBD1. The CDR3 length is 16 residues. J gave up 5 bases and V 0 bases, and 8 bases lay outside the gene matches. The germline gives CDR1 MNHEY, CDR2 SMNVEV (reference sequence). CDR3 residues: CASSLSRGPSEYGYTF. CDR3 sequence (DNA): TGTGCCAGCAGTTTATCCAGGGGGCCGTCTGAGTATGGCTACACCTTC.

The chain has TRBV19 and TRBJ1-5; no reliable D call. Germline CDR1 and CDR2: LNHDA and SQIVND (reference sequence). CDR3 length: 15 amino acids. The germline V and J ends were trimmed by 7 bases and 0 bases, with 13 bases remaining between them. This chain's CDR3 is CASTRWANSNQPQHF. As DNA, the CDR3 is TGTGCCAGTACCCGATGGGCGAATAGCAATCAGCCCCAGCATTTT. The complete variable domain, with remaining parts taken from reference TRBV19 and TRBJ1-5, reads DGGITQSPKYLFRKEGQNVTLSCEQNLNHDAMYWYRQDPGQGLRLIYYSQIVNDFQKGDIAEGYSVSREKKESFPLTVTSAQKNPTAFYLCASTRWANSNQPQHFGDGTRLSIL.